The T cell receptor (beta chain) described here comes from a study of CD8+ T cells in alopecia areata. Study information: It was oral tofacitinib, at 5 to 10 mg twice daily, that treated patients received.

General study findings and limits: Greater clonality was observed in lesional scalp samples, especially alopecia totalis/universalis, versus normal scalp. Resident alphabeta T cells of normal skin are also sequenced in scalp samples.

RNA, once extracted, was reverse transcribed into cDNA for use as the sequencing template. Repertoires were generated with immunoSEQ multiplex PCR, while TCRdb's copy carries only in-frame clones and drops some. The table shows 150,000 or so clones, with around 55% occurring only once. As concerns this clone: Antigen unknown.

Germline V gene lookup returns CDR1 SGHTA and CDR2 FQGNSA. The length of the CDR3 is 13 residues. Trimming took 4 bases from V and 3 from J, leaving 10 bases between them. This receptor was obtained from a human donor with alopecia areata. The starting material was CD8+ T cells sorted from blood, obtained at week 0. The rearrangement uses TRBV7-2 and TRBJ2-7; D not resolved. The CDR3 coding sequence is TGTGCCAGCAGCTCTGCCACAAACTACGAGCAGTACTTC. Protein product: CASSSATNYEQYF.